The T cell receptor beta chain described here comes from a study of graft-versus-host responses after intestinal transplantation. Study information: Recipients received multivisceral, liver-intestinal, or isolated intestinal transplants. All of the recipients had induction that used anti-thymocyte globulin, then tacrolimus and steroids for two to three years. General study points: GvH clones appeared in recipient marrow, some first in ileum or blood.

Concerning this clone: The antigen is unknown.

V lost 0 bases to trimming and J lost 0 bases; unmatched junction nucleotides: 7. Germline V CDR1 and CDR2: MNHNS, SASEGT. The CDR3 is 17 residues long. Only in-frame clones appear in the TCRdb table, and some are missing; sequencing was by immunoSEQ multiplex PCR. The table lists fewer than 100,000 clones, roughly 88% of them singletons, with 1.4% to 1.5% in the top ten. The receptor was isolated from a human patient who received an intestinal transplant, so some T cells may come from the graft donor. The source was PBMCs, collected 255 days after intestinal transplant. The gene calls are TRBV6-1 and TRBJ2-7, with TRBD2 matching 8 bases. The CDR3 sequence: CASSEAEVGRASYEQYF. The CDR3 nucleotides read TGTGCCAGCAGTGAAGCGGAGGTCGGGAGGGCCTCCTACGAGCAGTACTTC.